Sequencing of this TCR beta chain was carried out in a study of human T cells and chemical hapten exposure. Study in general: It was small differences in pooled library volume that mainly caused per-sample TCR yields to vary. Regarding the study as a whole: High-frequency TCRs, those above 1 in 1000, stayed the same after DPC sensitization.

About this clonotype itself: What it binds is not known.

The CDR3 has 14 amino acids. V was pared by 4 bases and J by 8 bases, with 17 bases between. Looked up from germline, CDR1 is MDHEN and CDR2 is SYDVKM. Library construction involved attaching unique molecular identifiers to individual cDNA molecules, which allowed quantitative, reproducible TCR counting. How the authors handled the data: TCR counts had a median of about 99,000 per sample and spanned about 23,224 to 690,600. TCRdb reanalysed the RACE reads using MiXCR and keeps one entry per CDR3 protein. The V and J calls were not made by the authors but by TCRdb's processing. In the table there are about 31,000 distinct CDR3 sequences, around 7.4% of which are singletons. As to time point: healthy volunteer bleed at 2 weeks. It was from unfractionated whole blood that total RNA was extracted.

The receptor was derived from a human donor in good health. Some clones in this sample may be carry-over from other donors' samples. Sample: whole blood. The chain recombines TRBV28 with TRBJ1-2; D unclear. The CDR3 DNA sequence: TGTGCCAGCAGTTCTGGACCTGATCCTCTCGGCTACACCTTC. As protein: CASSSGPDPLGYTF.